These 27 T cell receptor beta chains were sequenced from one sample in a study of CXCR3-negative and CXCR3-positive naive CD8 T cells. Study-level findings and limits: CXCR3-negative naive cells had less hydrophobic TRB CDR3s than did CXCR3-positive naive cells.

These receptors' antigens are unknown. Carrying UMI labels, the TRB cDNA libraries were prepared through 5' RACE. Following a re-call of the 5' RACE reads, TCRdb has one entry per CDR3 protein and lacks DNA. The listing records approximately 89,000 distinct CDR3 sequences. Sequences were obtained from naive CXCR3+ CD8+ T cells from blood. Sample subset: CD45RO-CCR7+CD27+CD95- naive CD8+ T cells expressing CXCR3 (TNR3+). These receptors were obtained from a human donor in good health. Some clones in this sample may be carry-over from other donors' samples.

The chain recombines TRBV7-6 with TRBJ2-3. The CDR3 totals 15 residues. Germline-derived CDR1 and CDR2 are SGHVS and FNYEAQ. The CDR3 is CASSLDRLYTDTQYF.

J is TRBJ2-5 and V is TRBV7-8; TCRdb selects TRBD2, and the lack of DNA leaves this call unchecked. Germline CDR1 SGHVS, CDR2 FQNEAQ. This CDR3 comprises 12 residues. CDR3 residues: CASSEGQETQYF.

The chain employs TRBV19 and TRBJ2-7; TCRdb gives TRBD2 as the D gene, but with no DNA this cannot be confirmed. This CDR3 comprises 15 residues. Germline V lookup: CDR1 LNHDA, CDR2 SQIVND (reference sequence). The CDR3 here is CASSRRRADFYEQYF.

The chain combines TRBV5-4 with TRBJ2-7; the D call of TRBD1 rests on TCRdb alone, since no DNA is present to check it. This CDR3 is 15 amino acids long. CDR1 and CDR2 (germline): SGHNT, YYREEE (reference sequence). CDR3 protein: CASSLEDSGVYEQYF.

J is TRBJ2-1 and V is TRBV18; TCRdb lists TRBD2, though no DNA is available to test this call. Germline CDR1 and CDR2: KGHSH and LQKENI. The length of the CDR3 is 16 residues. CDR3 amino acids: CASSRLAEEPYNEQFF.

The genes are TRBV29-1 and TRBJ2-7; TCRdb outputs TRBD1, but without DNA this stays unchecked. The germline CDR1 and CDR2 sequences are SQVTM and ANQGSEA. The CDR3 is 14 residues long. The CDR3 here is CSVVPRDEPYEQYF.

The chain combines TRBV6-1 with TRBJ1-1; TCRdb picks TRBD1, but there is no DNA to check that call. Germline V gives CDR1 MNHNS, CDR2 SASEGT. The CDR3 runs 14 residues. CDR3 in amino acids: CASRFTGLNTEAFF.

The chain uses TRBV6-5 and TRBJ2-1. Germline V gene lookup returns CDR1 MNHEY and CDR2 SVGAGI. This CDR3 is built from 15 residues. The CDR3 protein is CASSPRLAAYNEQFF.

The V gene is TRBV24-1, the J gene TRBJ2-3; TCRdb outputs TRBD2, but without DNA this stays unchecked. In germline, CDR1 is KGHDR, CDR2 SFDVKD. The CDR3 has 16 residues. This CDR3 is CATSPPLAGDEDTQYF.

The chain has TRBV6-2 or TRBV6-3 and TRBJ2-2. The CDR3 totals 14 residues. The germline CDR1 and CDR2 sequences are MNHEY and SVGEGT. CDR3 in amino acids: CASSLVANTGELFF.

The chain combines TRBV2 with TRBJ2-7; without DNA, the TCRdb call of TRBD1 cannot be checked. CDR1 and CDR2 from the germline V gene are SNHLY and FYNNEI. CDR3 length equals 15 residues. CDR3 loop: CASYNGTGILYEQYF.

This chain uses TRBV20-1 with TRBJ1-2. The CDR3 is 13 amino acids. Germline CDR1 is DFQATT and CDR2 is SNEGSKA (reference sequence). The CDR3 is CSARDRERYGYTF.

The V gene is TRBV20-1, the J gene TRBJ1-1; TCRdb selects TRBD1, and the lack of DNA leaves this call unchecked. Germline CDR1 is DFQATT and CDR2 is SNEGSKA (reference sequence). The CDR3 spans 19 residues. CDR3 region: CSARLLRDRGRISNTEAFF.

This chain links TRBV28 with TRBJ2-7; TCRdb designates TRBD1, a call that cannot be tested without DNA. The CDR3 consists of 13 residues. Germline lookup yields CDR1 MDHEN and CDR2 SYDVKM. CDR3: CASRGTGAYEQYF. Together with reference TRBV28 and TRBJ2-7, the CDR3 gives the full variable domain: DVKVTQSSRYLVKRTGEKVFLECVQDMDHENMFWYRQDPGLGLRLIYFSYDVKMKEKGDIPEGYSVSREKKERFSLILESASTNQTSMYLCASRGTGAYEQYFGPGTRLTVT.

The J gene is TRBJ2-7, the V gene TRBV13. The CDR3 contains 14 residues. The V gene's germline CDR1 is PRHDT and CDR2 FYEKMQ (reference sequence). The CDR3: CASSLGGSPHEQYF.

The rearrangement joins TRBV4-1 to TRBJ2-1; TCRdb calls TRBD1, which cannot be checked without DNA. The CDR3 is 17 amino acids. CDR1 and CDR2 (germline): MGHRA, YSYEKL. The CDR3 region is CASSLSLGQGGVVEQFF.

This sequence joins TRBV27 and TRBJ2-5; TCRdb reports TRBD2, a call that lacks DNA to check it against. Germline V CDR1 and CDR2: MNHEY, SMNVEV (reference sequence). The CDR3 is 15 residues long. The CDR3 here is CATHLTSGGQETQYF.

The chain uses TRBV15 and TRBJ2-7. The germline CDR1 and CDR2 sequences are LNHNV and YYDKDF (reference sequence). This CDR3 is built from 11 residues. CDR3 region: CATSSAYEQYF.

CDR3 sequence reads: CAWSRQANEQYF. The gene calls are TRBV30 and TRBJ2-1; TCRdb picks TRBD1, but there is no DNA to check that call. The CDR3 totals 12 residues. Germline V gene sequence: CDR1 GTSNPN, CDR2 SVGIG (reference sequence).

The rearrangement joins TRBV29-1 to TRBJ1-2. Germline V gene sequence: CDR1 SQVTM, CDR2 ANQGSEA. The CDR3 covers 13 residues. The CDR3: CSEADGLAGGYTF.

The chain links TRBV11-2 to TRBJ1-1; the D gene TCRdb calls, TRBD1, cannot be checked with no DNA. Germline CDR1 is SGHAT and CDR2 is FQNNGV. This CDR3 region has 12 residues. The CDR3 is CASRMTGVEAFF.

The rearrangement joins TRBV11-2 to TRBJ2-2. The CDR3 contains 14 residues. Germline-derived CDR1 and CDR2 are SGHAT and FQNNGV. CDR3 amino acids: CASSLVPGTGELFF.

J is TRBJ1-1 and V is TRBV6-1. Germline V lookup: CDR1 MNHNS, CDR2 SASEGT. The CDR3 contains 15 residues. CDR3 protein: CASIEPFHGDTEAFF.

This chain joins TRBV11-2 and TRBJ2-1; absent DNA, TCRdb's TRBD1 call cannot be checked. The CDR3 extends over 17 amino acids. Germline V CDR1 and CDR2: SGHAT, FQNNGV. CDR3 sequence: CASSLDLRNRAHNEQFF.

The chain employs TRBV7-3 and TRBJ2-1; TCRdb designates TRBD2, a call that cannot be tested without DNA. Germline assignment: CDR1 SGHTA and CDR2 FQGTGA. The CDR3 runs 15 residues. CDR3 region: CASSLSASGRDEQFF.

V gene TRBV5-1 combines with J gene TRBJ1-2; the TCRdb call, TRBD1, lacks DNA for checking. Germline V gives CDR1 SGHRS, CDR2 YFSETQ. This CDR3 is 16 amino acids long. CDR3 protein: CASSSDRDGNLYGYTF.

The gene calls are TRBV5-1 and TRBJ2-7; absent DNA, TCRdb's TRBD2 call cannot be checked. This CDR3 is 15 amino acids long. Germline V CDR1 and CDR2: SGHRS, YFSETQ. This chain's CDR3 is CASSSLRRELDEQYF.